The entry that follows covers one T cell receptor (beta chain) sequence. The CDR3 is 17 amino acids. The J segment lost 3 bases and the V segment lost 3 bases, leaving 8 bases of the junction unmatched. Germline V CDR1 and CDR2: MDHEN, SYDVKM. This specimen comes from a study of cytomegalovirus exposure and HLA in healthy donors. Both 60 Vbeta primers and 13 Jbeta primers went into the PCR. TCRdb keeps only in-frame clones here, not all; method: immunoSEQ multiplex PCR. Among 150,000 to 200,000 clones listed, around three quarters were seen once. This sequence originates from a woman aged 40 to 50 in good health and CMV-seronegative. The chain has TRBV28 and TRBJ1-5; 10 bases match TRBD1. Sequenced: PBMCs. CDR3 sequence (DNA): TGTGCCAGCAGTTTGCTTCTGGACAGGGGGAACAATCAGCCCCAGCATTTT. Translated: CASSLLLDRGNNQPQHF.